A single sample is the source of the 25 T cell receptor beta chains below, sequenced in a study of cytotoxic CD8 clonotypes in ibrutinib-treated CLL. Sequenced by immunoSEQ multiplex PCR; TCRdb stores in-frame clones only, minus some. The sample yields around 140,000 clones, approximately 80% seen once. Sequencing was performed on PBMCs, taken after 12 months of ibrutinib treatment. Source of these receptors: a human donor with chronic lymphocytic leukemia.

This clone was observed a few times. CDR3 amino acids: CAWSGGGGYTF. The CDR3 DNA reads as TGTGCCTGGAGCGGGGGGGGTGGCTACACCTTC. The chain uses TRBV30 and TRBJ1-2; TRBD1 is a possible D gene (5 bases). From germline, CDR1 is GTSNPN and CDR2 SVGIG (reference sequence). V was shortened by 3 bases and J by 7 bases, with 9 bases between the two germline ends. The CDR3 consists of 11 residues.

The chain uses TRBV19 and TRBJ2-7; 7 nucleotides agree with TRBD1. Germline V gene data show CDR1 as LNHDA and CDR2 as SQIVND (reference sequence). The CDR3 runs 14 residues. V gave up 5 bases and J gave up 2 bases; unmatched junction bases: 6. The CDR3 bases are TGTGCCAGTAGTGGGACAGCGATAACCTACGAGCAGTACTTC. Translation gives CASSGTAITYEQYF.

V usage is TRBV9 and J usage is TRBJ2-5; weak D call: TRBD2 (6 bases). The V and J ends lost 3 bases and 5 bases respectively, with 14 bases between them. Germline V gives CDR1 SGDLS, CDR2 YYNGEE. The CDR3 spans 14 residues. Written as DNA, the CDR3 is TGTGCCAGCAGCGCCTGGGACTCTTGGGAGACCCAGTACTTC. It specifies CASSAWDSWETQYF.

The genes are TRBV7-9 and TRBJ2-5, with D maybe TRBD1 (6 bases). Judging by the DNA end, TRBJ2-7 fits better; the J call may be wrong. This CDR3 spans 13 amino acids. Germline V CDR1 and CDR2: SEHNR, FQNEAQ (reference sequence). The CDR3 protein is CASRTGTRLEQYF. The CDR3 nucleotides are TGTGCCAGCAGGACCGGGACACGGCTCGAGCAGTACTTC.

V is TRBV28 and J is TRBJ1-1; D unclear. Germline V CDR1 and CDR2: MDHEN, SYDVKM. Trimming took 7 bases from V and 7 from J, leaving 16 bases between them. This CDR3 contains 13 residues. CDR3 sequence (DNA): TGTGCCAGCATAGGTTTCTCAGGCCATGAAGCTTTCTTT. The encoded protein is CASIGFSGHEAFF.

The chain carries TRBV2 and TRBJ1-2; 12 positions match TRBD1. This CDR3 comprises 14 residues. Germline values: CDR1 SNHLY, CDR2 FYNNEI. V shed 6 bases and J 6 bases; nucleotides not matched to a gene: 5. DNA for the CDR3: TGTGCCAGCAGGGGACAGGGGGCGGGGAATGGCTACACCTTC. Its translation: CASRGQGAGNGYTF.

The V gene is TRBV2, the J gene TRBJ2-1; D is tentatively TRBD1 or TRBD2 (6 bases each). Trimming pared 1 base from V and 8 bases from J, leaving 15 bases between. The CDR3 length is 15 residues. The germline CDR1 and CDR2 sequences are SNHLY and FYNNEI. CDR3 sequence reads: CASSEGNREVDEQFF. The CDR3 region has the DNA TGTGCCAGCAGTGAAGGGAACAGGGAGGTCGATGAGCAGTTCTTC.

The CDR3 loop is CAISVQTGKGYTF. As DNA, the CDR3 is TGTGCCATCAGTGTCCAGACAGGCAAAGGCTACACCTTC. The gene calls are TRBV10-3 and TRBJ1-2, with D possibly being TRBD1 (6 bases). The CDR3 extends over 13 amino acids. With 4 bases removed from V and 8 bases from J, the gap between germline ends came to 14 bases. The V gene's germline CDR1 is ENHRY and CDR2 SYGVKD.

This clone was recorded only once. The V and J genes are TRBV19 and TRBJ2-7, with D perhaps TRBD2 (5 bases). The CDR3 consists of 15 residues. Germline loops: CDR1 LNHDA, CDR2 SQIVND (reference sequence). V lost 1 base to trimming and J lost 3 bases, with 13 bases between them. CDR3 region: CASSIGGLWGYEQYF. As DNA, the CDR3 is TGTGCCAGTAGTATAGGCGGGCTTTGGGGCTACGAGCAGTACTTC.

CDR3 region: CANTGTGANVLTF. CDR3 DNA sequence: TGTGCCAACACGGGGACTGGGGCCAACGTCCTGACTTTC. The J gene is TRBJ2-6, the V gene TRBV2; the D gene is possibly TRBD2 (5 bases). Per the germline V gene, CDR1 is SNHLY and CDR2 is FYNNEI. CDR3 length: 13 amino acids. The V end lost 10 bases, the J end lost 2 bases, and 9 bases lay between the germline ends.

The rearrangement joins TRBV9 to TRBJ1-2; the D is unclear. Germline CDR1 SGDLS, CDR2 YYNGEE. V was shortened by 4 bases and J by 0 bases, with 7 bases between the two germline ends. This CDR3 is built from 13 residues. CDR3 DNA: TGTGCCAGCAGCCCCGCCGCTAACTATGGCTACACCTTC. It codes for CASSPAANYGYTF.

This sequence joins TRBV7-6 and TRBJ2-7; D gene ambiguous. This CDR3 is 17 amino acids long. V was shortened by 1 base and J by 2 bases, with 18 bases between the two germline ends. Germline-derived CDR1 and CDR2 are SGHVS and FNYEAQ. CDR3 loop: CASSLDPPPGGTYEQYF. CDR3 nucleotides: TGTGCCAGCAGCTTAGACCCCCCCCCAGGCGGAACCTACGAGCAGTACTTC.

This chain links TRBV5-1 with TRBJ1-2, with D possibly matching TRBD1 (6 bases). This CDR3 has 13 residues. Germline CDR1 reads SGHRS; CDR2 reads YFSETQ. The germline V and J ends were trimmed by 3 bases and 4 bases, with 10 bases remaining between them. The CDR3: CASSSGQSYGYTF. In nucleotides, the CDR3 is TGCGCCAGCAGCTCGGGACAAAGCTATGGCTACACCTTC. Combining the CDR3 with reference TRBV5-1 and TRBJ1-2 gives the whole variable domain KAGVTQTPRYLIKTRGQQVTLSCSPISGHRSVSWYQQTPGQGLQFLFEYFSETQRNKGNFPGRFSGRQFSNSRSEMNVSTLELGDSALYLCASSSGQSYGYTFGSGTRLTVV.

The V and J genes are TRBV29-1 and TRBJ1-1, with a weak D call TRBD1 (5 bases). The CDR3 totals 12 residues. Germline assignment: CDR1 SQVTM and CDR2 ANQGSEA. Trimming cost V 3 bases and J 4 bases, with 9 bases left between them. In nucleotides, the CDR3 is TGCAGCGTTGACTCTGGGGCCACTGAAGCTTTCTTT. This gives the protein CSVDSGATEAFF.

This chain links TRBV25-1 with TRBJ1-2; no firm D call. Deletions cut 2 bases from V and 4 bases from J, with 14 bases between. In germline, CDR1 is MGHDK, CDR2 SYGVNS. The CDR3 runs to 15 residues. For the CDR3, the DNA is TGTGCCAGCAGTGAACCCACGGACCCCACCTATGGCTACACCTTC. Translated, it gives CASSEPTDPTYGYTF.

The V and J genes are TRBV25-1 and TRBJ1-2; the match to TRBD1 covers 9 bases. The V gene end was trimmed by 3 bases and the J gene end by 8 bases; junction bases not matched to a gene: 4. Germline V CDR1 and CDR2: MGHDK, SYGVNS. The CDR3 has 13 amino acids. The CDR3 protein is CASSEGTGWGYTF. CDR3 DNA: TGTGCCAGCAGTGAGGGGACAGGGTGGGGCTACACCTTC.

This sequence joins TRBV19 and TRBJ1-4, with TRBD1 as a possible D gene (6 bases). With 6 bases removed from V and 8 bases from J, the gap between germline ends came to 10 bases. The CDR3 has 12 residues. Germline V CDR1 and CDR2: LNHDA, SQIVND (reference sequence). The CDR3 is CASRITGEKLFF. CDR3 bases: TGTGCCAGTAGAATTACAGGGGAAAAACTGTTTTTT.

The chain employs TRBV7-3 and TRBJ2-1, with D tentatively TRBD1 (6 bases). Germline CDR1 SGHTA, CDR2 FQGTGA. V was shortened by 0 bases and J by 10 bases, with 10 bases between the two germline ends. The CDR3 length is 13 residues. As DNA, the CDR3 is TGTGCCAGCAGCTTAACCCTACAGGGCGAGCAGTTCTTC. Amino acid sequence: CASSLTLQGEQFF.

This sequence joins TRBV2 and TRBJ1-4; 8 nucleotides line up with TRBD1. Germline CDR1 and CDR2: SNHLY and FYNNEI. This CDR3 has 14 amino acids. The V and J ends lost 6 bases and 8 bases, in that order; junction bases with no gene match: 8. The CDR3, as DNA: TGTGCCAGCAGAGGCGGACAGGGTACCGAAAAACTGTTTTTT. It specifies CASRGGQGTEKLFF.

V usage is TRBV19 and J usage is TRBJ2-2; D uncertain. This CDR3 comprises 15 residues. Germline V gene data show CDR1 as LNHDA and CDR2 as SQIVND (reference sequence). Trimming took off 0 bases at V and 2 bases at J, with 7 bases between the two ends. The CDR3 DNA is TGTGCCAGTAGTATAGATCGAGCAAACACCGGGGAGCTGTTTTTT. Translated, it gives CASSIDRANTGELFF.

The V call is TRBV6-4, the J call TRBJ1-3; no firm D call. Germline CDR1 MRHNA, CDR2 SNTAGT. Between the trimmed V and J ends, which lost 0 bases and 0 bases, there was a span of 9 bases. This CDR3 is 16 amino acids long. CDR3 protein: CASSDSLRSSGNTIYF. The CDR3 DNA reads TGTGCCAGCAGTGACTCGCTCCGCTCCTCTGGAAACACCATATATTTT.

This clone was found once. V usage is TRBV7-9 and J usage is TRBJ2-2; 7 bases are shared with TRBD1. Trimming removed 11 bases from V and 4 bases from J; junction bases left unmatched: 13. Germline CDR1 and CDR2: SEHNR and FQNEAQ (reference sequence). The CDR3 loop spans 15 amino acids. This chain's CDR3 is CARGSAGGTTGELFF. The CDR3 nucleotides read TGTGCCCGAGGGTCCGCAGGGGGAACCACCGGGGAGCTGTTTTTT. The full variable domain, in which reference TRBV7-9 and TRBJ2-2 provide the parts outside the CDR3, is DTGVSQNPRHKITKRGQNVTFRCDPISEHNRLYWYRQTLGQGPEFLTYFQNEAQLEKSRLLSDRFSAERPKGSFSTLEIQRTEQGDSAMYLCARGSAGGTTGELFFGEGSRLTVL.

This clone was recorded a few times. The rearrangement joins TRBV27 to TRBJ2-1; the D is unclear. Trimming shortened V by 0 bases and J by 4 bases, and 10 bases separated the two germline ends. The germline CDR1 and CDR2 sequences are MNHEY and SMNVEV (reference sequence). CDR3 size: 15 residues. CDR3 coding DNA: TGTGCCAGCAGTTTATCGATGGTCCGTTACAATGAGCAGTTCTTC. Its translation is CASSLSMVRYNEQFF.

The chain uses TRBV25-1 and TRBJ2-1, with 10 bases that match TRBD2. CDR3 length equals 14 residues. Germline CDR1 is MGHDK and CDR2 is SYGVNS. The CDR3 DNA is TGTGCGTCTCAGGTGGGACTAGCGATCAATGAGCAGTTCTTC. This encodes CASQVGLAINEQFF.

This clone was observed a few times. The chain recombines TRBV5-8 with TRBJ2-2, with unresolved D. The CDR3 is 14 residues long. Per the germline V gene, CDR1 is SGHTS and CDR2 is YDEGEE. Trimming cost V 4 bases and J 0 bases, with 7 bases left between them. CDR3 bases: TGTGCCAGCAGCCGACATGCGAACACCGGGGAGCTGTTTTTT. Its translation: CASSRHANTGELFF. Filled out from reference TRBV5-8 and TRBJ2-2, the complete variable domain reads EAGVTQSPTHLIKTRGQQATLRCSPISGHTSVYWYQQALGLGLQFLLWYDEGEERNRGNFPPRFSGRQFPNYSSELNVNALELEDSALYLCASSRHANTGELFFGEGSRLTVL.